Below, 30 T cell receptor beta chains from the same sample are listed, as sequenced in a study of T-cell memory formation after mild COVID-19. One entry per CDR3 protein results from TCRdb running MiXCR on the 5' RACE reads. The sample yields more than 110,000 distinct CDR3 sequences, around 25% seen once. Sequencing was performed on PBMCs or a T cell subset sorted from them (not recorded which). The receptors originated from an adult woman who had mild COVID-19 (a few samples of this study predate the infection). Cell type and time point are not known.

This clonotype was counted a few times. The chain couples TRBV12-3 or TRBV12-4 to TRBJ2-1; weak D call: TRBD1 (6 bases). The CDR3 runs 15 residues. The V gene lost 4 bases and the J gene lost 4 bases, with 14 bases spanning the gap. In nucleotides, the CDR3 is TGTGCCAGCAGTTCAGGGGTCCCGGCGTACAATGAGCAGTTCTTC. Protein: CASSSGVPAYNEQFF.

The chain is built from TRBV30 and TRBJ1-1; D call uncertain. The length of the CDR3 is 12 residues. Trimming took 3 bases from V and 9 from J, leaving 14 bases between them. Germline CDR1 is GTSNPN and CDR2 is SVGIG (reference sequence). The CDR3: CAWSPVGIQAFF. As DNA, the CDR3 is TGTGCCTGGAGCCCCGTCGGGATACAAGCTTTCTTT. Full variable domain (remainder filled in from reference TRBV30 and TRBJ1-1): SQTIHQWPATLVQPVGSPLSLECTVEGTSNPNLYWYRQAAGRGLQLLFYSVGIGQISSEVPQNLSASRPQDRQFILSSKKLLLSDSGFYLCAWSPVGIQAFFGQGTRLTVV.

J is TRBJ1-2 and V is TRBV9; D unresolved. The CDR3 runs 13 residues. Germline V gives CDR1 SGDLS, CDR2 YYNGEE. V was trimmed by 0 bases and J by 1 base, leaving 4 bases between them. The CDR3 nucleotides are TGTGCCAGCAGCGTAGGGGGTAACTATGGCTACACCTTC. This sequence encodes CASSVGGNYGYTF. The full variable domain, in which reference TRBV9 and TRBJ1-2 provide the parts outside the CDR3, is DSGVTQTPKHLITATGQRVTLRCSPRSGDLSVYWYQQSLDQGLQFLIQYYNGEERAKGNILERFSAQQFPDLHSELNLSSLELGDSALYFCASSVGGNYGYTFGSGTRLTVV.

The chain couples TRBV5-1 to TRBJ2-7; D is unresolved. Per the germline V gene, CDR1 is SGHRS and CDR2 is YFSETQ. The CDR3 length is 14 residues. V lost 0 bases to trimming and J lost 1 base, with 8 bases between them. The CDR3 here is CASSLEMESYEQYF. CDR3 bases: TGCGCCAGCAGCTTGGAAATGGAATCCTACGAGCAGTACTTC.

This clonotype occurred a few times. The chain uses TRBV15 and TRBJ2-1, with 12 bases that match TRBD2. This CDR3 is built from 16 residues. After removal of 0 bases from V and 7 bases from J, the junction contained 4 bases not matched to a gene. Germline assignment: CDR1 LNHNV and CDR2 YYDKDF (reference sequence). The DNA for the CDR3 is TGTGCCACCAGCAGAGAAACTAGCGGGAGGTGGAATGAGCAGTTCTTC. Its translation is CATSRETSGRWNEQFF.

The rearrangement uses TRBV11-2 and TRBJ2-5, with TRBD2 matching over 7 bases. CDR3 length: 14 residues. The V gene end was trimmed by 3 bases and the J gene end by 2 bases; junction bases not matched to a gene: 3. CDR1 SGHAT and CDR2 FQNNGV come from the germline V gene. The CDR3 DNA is TGTGCCAGCAGCTTGGAGCGGGGACAAGAGACCCAGTACTTC. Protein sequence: CASSLERGQETQYF.

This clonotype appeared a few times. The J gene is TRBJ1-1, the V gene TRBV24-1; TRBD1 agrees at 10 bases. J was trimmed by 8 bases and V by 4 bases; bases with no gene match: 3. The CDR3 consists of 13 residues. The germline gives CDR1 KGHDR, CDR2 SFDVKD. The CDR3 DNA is TGTGCCACCAGTGACCCGGGACAGGGGGAAGCTTTCTTT. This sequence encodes CATSDPGQGEAFF.

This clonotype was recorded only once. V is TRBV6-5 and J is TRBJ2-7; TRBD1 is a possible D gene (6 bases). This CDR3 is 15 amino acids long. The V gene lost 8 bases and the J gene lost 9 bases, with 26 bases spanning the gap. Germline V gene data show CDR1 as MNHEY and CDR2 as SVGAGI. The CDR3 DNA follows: TGTGCCAGCGCCGAACAGGGCCTGGGCACTGGCGGGCAGTACTTC. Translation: CASAEQGLGTGGQYF.

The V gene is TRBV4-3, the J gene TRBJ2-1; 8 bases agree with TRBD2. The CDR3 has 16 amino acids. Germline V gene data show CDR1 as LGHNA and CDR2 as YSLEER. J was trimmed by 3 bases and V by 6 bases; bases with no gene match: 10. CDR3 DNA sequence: TGCGCCAGCAGTCCCTACGCGGGGGGAGACTACAATGAGCAGTTCTTC. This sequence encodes CASSPYAGGDYNEQFF.

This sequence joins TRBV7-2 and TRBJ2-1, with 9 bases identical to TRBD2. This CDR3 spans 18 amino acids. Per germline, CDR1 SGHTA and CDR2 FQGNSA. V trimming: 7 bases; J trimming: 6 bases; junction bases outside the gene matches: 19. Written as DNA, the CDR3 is TGTGCCAGCACCCAAGTTGGTAGCGGGAGAGGATGGTTCAATGAGCAGTTCTTC. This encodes CASTQVGSGRGWFNEQFF.

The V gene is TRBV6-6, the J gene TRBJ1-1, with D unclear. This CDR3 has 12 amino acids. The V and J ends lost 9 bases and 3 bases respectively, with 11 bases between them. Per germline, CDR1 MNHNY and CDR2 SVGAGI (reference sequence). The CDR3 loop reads CASLLRDTEAFF. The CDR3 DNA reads TGTGCCAGTCTACTCCGGGACACTGAAGCTTTCTTT.

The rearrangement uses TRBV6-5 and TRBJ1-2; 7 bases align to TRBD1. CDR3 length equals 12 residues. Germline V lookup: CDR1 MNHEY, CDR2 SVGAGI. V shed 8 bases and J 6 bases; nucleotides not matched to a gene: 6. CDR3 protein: CASSDRAHGYTF. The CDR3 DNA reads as TGTGCCAGCTCCGACAGGGCCCATGGCTACACCTTC.

In nucleotides, the CDR3 is TGTGCCAGCAGCTTGTTAGGGCAGAGCTCCTACAATGAGCAGTTCTTC. Amino acids: CASSLLGQSSYNEQFF. V usage is TRBV5-5 and J usage is TRBJ2-1; no clear D gene. In germline, CDR1 is SGHKS, CDR2 YYEKEE (reference sequence). Trimming pared 1 base from V and 0 bases from J, leaving 11 bases between. The CDR3 length is 16 residues.

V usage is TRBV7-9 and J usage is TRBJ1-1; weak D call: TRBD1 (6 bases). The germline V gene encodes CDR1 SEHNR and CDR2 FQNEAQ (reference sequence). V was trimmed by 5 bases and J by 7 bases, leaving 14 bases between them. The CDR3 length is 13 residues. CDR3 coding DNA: TGTGCCAGCAGCCCCGAAGGGGGAAGTGAAGCTTTCTTT. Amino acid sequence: CASSPEGGSEAFF.

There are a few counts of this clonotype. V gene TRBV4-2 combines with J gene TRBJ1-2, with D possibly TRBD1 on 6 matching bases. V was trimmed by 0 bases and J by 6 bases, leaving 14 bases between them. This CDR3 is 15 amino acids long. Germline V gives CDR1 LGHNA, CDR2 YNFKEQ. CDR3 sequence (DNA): TGTGCCAGCAGCCAAGAGGGGGGCGCGGCGGATGGCTACACCTTC. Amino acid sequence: CASSQEGGAADGYTF.

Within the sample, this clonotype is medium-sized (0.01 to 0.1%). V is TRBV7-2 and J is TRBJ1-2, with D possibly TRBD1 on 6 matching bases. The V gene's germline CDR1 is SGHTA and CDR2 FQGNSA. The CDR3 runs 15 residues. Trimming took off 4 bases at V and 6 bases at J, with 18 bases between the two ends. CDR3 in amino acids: CASSSKQGFGDGYTF. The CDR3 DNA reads TGTGCCAGCAGCTCTAAACAGGGTTTTGGGGATGGCTACACCTTC.

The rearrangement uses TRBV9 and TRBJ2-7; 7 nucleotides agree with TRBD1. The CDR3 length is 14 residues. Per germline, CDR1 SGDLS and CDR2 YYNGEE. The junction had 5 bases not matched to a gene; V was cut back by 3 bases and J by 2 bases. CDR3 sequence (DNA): TGTGCCAGCAGCGGCCGGGACAGCCCCTACGAGCAGTACTTC. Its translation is CASSGRDSPYEQYF.

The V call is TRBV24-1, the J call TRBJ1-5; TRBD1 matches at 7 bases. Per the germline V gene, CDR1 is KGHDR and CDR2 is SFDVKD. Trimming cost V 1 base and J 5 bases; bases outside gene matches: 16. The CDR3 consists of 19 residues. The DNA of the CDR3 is TGTGCCACCAGTGATTTCCTGACGGGACAGATAAAGGCGGATCAGCCCCAGCATTTT. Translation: CATSDFLTGQIKADQPQHF.

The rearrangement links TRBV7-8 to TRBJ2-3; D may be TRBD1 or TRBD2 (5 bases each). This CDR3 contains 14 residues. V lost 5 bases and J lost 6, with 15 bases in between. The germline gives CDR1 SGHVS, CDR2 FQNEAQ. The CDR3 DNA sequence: TGTGCCAGCAGCCCGGGACGCGCCAGGGATACGCAGTATTTT. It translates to CASSPGRARDTQYF.

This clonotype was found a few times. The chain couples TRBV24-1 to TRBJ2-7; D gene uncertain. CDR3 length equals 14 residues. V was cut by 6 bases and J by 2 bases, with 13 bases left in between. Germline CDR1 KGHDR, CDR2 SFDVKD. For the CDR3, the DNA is TGTGCCACCAGTTCCCACCGGGTCCCCTACGAGCAGTACTTC. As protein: CATSSHRVPYEQYF.

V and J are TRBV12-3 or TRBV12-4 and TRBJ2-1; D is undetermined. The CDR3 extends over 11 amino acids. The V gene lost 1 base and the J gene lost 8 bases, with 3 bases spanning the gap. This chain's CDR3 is CASSLVDEQFF. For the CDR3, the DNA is TGTGCCAGCAGTTTAGTCGATGAGCAGTTCTTC.

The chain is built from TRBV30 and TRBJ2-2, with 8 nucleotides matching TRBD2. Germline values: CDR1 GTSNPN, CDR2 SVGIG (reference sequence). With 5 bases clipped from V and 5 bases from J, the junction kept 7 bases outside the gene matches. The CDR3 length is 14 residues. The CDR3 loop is CAWVPGLGTGELFF. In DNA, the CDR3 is TGTGCCTGGGTACCGGGACTAGGGACCGGGGAGCTGTTTTTT.

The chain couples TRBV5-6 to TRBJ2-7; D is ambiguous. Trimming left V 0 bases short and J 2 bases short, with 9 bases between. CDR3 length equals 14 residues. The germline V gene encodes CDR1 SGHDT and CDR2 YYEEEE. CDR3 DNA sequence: TGTGCCAGCAGCTTGGAACCTCAAACCTACGAGCAGTACTTC. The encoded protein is CASSLEPQTYEQYF.

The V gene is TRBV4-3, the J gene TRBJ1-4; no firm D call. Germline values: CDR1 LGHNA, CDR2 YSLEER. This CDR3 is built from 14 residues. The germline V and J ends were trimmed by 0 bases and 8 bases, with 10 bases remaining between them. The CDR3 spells CASSQDRGWEKLFF. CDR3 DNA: TGCGCCAGCAGCCAAGATCGCGGGTGGGAAAAACTGTTTTTT.

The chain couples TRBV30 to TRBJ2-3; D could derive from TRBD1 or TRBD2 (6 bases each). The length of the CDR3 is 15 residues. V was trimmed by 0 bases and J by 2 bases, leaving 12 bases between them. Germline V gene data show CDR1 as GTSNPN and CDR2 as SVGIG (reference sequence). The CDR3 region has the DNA TGTGCCTGGAGTGTAGGGGGGCTGGACACAGATACGCAGTATTTT. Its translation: CAWSVGGLDTDTQYF.

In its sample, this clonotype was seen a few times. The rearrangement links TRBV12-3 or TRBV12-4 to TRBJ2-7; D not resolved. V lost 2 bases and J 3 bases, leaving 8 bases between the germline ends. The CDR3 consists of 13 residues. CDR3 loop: CASSLTMLYEQYF. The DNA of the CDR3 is TGTGCCAGCAGTTTAACTATGCTCTACGAGCAGTACTTC.

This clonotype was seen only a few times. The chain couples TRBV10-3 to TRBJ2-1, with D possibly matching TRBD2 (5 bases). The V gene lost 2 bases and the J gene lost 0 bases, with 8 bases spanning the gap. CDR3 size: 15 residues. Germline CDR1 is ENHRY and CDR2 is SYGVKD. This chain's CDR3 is CAISEAGNSYNEQFF. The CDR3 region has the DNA TGTGCCATCAGTGAGGCGGGTAACTCCTACAATGAGCAGTTCTTC.

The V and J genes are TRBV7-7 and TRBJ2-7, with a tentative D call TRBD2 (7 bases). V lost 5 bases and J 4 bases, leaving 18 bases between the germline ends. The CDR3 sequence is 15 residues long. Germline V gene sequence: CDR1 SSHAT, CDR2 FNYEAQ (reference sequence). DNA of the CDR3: TGTGCCAGCAGCGTCTTCGAGGGGGGGGAATACGAGCAGTACTTC. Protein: CASSVFEGGEYEQYF.

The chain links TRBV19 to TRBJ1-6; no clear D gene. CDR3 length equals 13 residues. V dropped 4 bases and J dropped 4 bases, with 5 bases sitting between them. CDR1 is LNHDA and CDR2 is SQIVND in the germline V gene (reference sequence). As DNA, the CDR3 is TGTGCCAGTAGTAGGGGTTATAATTCACCCCTCCACTTT. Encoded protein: CASSRGYNSPLHF.

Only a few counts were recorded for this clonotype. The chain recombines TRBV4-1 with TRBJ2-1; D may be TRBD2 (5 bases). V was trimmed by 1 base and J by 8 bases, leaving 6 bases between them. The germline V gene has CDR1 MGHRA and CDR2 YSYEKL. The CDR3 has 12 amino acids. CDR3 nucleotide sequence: TGCGCCAGCAGCCAAGGAGCGGATGAGCAGTTCTTC. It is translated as CASSQGADEQFF.